These 14 T cell receptor beta chains came from one sample sequenced in a study of blood T cell repertoires in COVID-19. Repertoires were generated with immunoSEQ multiplex PCR, while TCRdb's copy carries only in-frame clones and drops some. The data hold about 130,000 clones, with 70% to 85% observed a single time. The sequencing input was PBMCs or T cells enriched from blood (not recorded which). The receptors were gathered from a man between 50 and 59 years old who had recovered from COVID-19.

The chain's CDR3 is CASSRAGGPRRGLNEQFF. CDR3 sequence (DNA): TGTGCCAGCTCGCGAGCGGGGGGGCCTCGAAGGGGACTAAATGAGCAGTTCTTC. The chain joins TRBV18 to TRBJ2-1; 10 bases are a match to TRBD2. Per germline, CDR1 KGHSH and CDR2 LQKENI. This CDR3 has 18 residues. V trimming: 6 bases; J trimming: 7 bases; junction bases outside the gene matches: 18.

CDR3 residues: CAWNGGTGDLRGYTF. CDR3 in DNA: TGTGCCTGGAATGGGGGGACAGGGGACCTCAGGGGCTACACCTTC. The V gene is TRBV30, the J gene TRBJ1-2, with 10 bases matching TRBD1. Losses at the gene ends were 4 bases for V and 8 bases for J; bases not matched to a gene: 13. The germline CDR1 and CDR2 sequences are GTSNPN and SVGIG (reference sequence). CDR3 size: 15 residues.

This clone was seen more than once but under ten times. The rearrangement links TRBV25-1 to TRBJ2-2; D uncertain. Germline loops: CDR1 MGHDK, CDR2 SYGVNS. The CDR3 contains 14 residues. Between the trimmed V and J ends, which lost 2 bases and 1 base, there was a span of 5 bases. The DNA for the CDR3 is TGTGCCAGCAGTGAACGGTTGAACACCGGGGAGCTGTTTTTT. This gives the protein CASSERLNTGELFF.

The rearrangement links TRBV29-1 to TRBJ2-7; 13 bases are shared with TRBD2. Germline V gives CDR1 SQVTM, CDR2 ANQGSEA. The CDR3 consists of 14 residues. V shed 4 bases and J 7 bases; nucleotides not matched to a gene: 7. Written as DNA, the CDR3 is TGCAGCGTTGCTATACTAGCGGGGGGGCGGGAGCAGTACTTC. Its protein product is CSVAILAGGREQYF.

This chain links TRBV9 with TRBJ2-1; TRBD1 matches 7 bases. Germline V gene data show CDR1 as SGDLS and CDR2 as YYNGEE. V was clipped by 6 bases and J by 6 bases; unmatched bases: 9. There are 14 residues in the CDR3. In DNA form, the CDR3 reads TGTGCCAGCACCCCCGCTGCAGGGGGCAATGAGCAGTTCTTC. Protein: CASTPAAGGNEQFF.

V and J are TRBV28 and TRBJ2-3, with a possible D match to TRBD2 (5 bases). CDR3 length: 14 amino acids. Germline V gene sequence: CDR1 MDHEN, CDR2 SYDVKM. Trimming shortened V by 7 bases and J by 1 base, and 12 bases separated the two germline ends. Here the CDR3 reads CASTQQRRTDTQYF. CDR3 coding DNA: TGTGCCAGCACTCAGCAGCGGCGCACAGATACGCAGTATTTT.

This clone appeared a single time. The chain links TRBV6-5 to TRBJ1-6; possibly TRBD1 for D (6 bases). V was shortened by 6 bases and J by 6 bases, with 12 bases between the two germline ends. The CDR3 totals 14 residues. Germline V gene sequence: CDR1 MNHEY, CDR2 SVGAGI. As DNA, the CDR3 is TGTGCCAGCAGAGGGGACACCGCTAATTCACCCCTCCACTTT. Protein: CASRGDTANSPLHF.

The table lists this clone with a few counts. V and J are TRBV5-1 and TRBJ2-3; no firm D call. Germline V gives CDR1 SGHRS, CDR2 YFSETQ. This CDR3 has 15 residues. V was trimmed by 0 bases and J by 0 bases, leaving 8 bases between them. The CDR3 nucleotides read TGCGCCAGCAGCTTGGACAGCCCTAGCACAGATACGCAGTATTTT. This encodes CASSLDSPSTDTQYF.

The rearrangement links TRBV24-1 to TRBJ2-3; 7 bases are shared with TRBD1. The V gene end was trimmed by 3 bases and the J gene end by 3 bases; junction bases not matched to a gene: 8. Germline V gene data show CDR1 as KGHDR and CDR2 as SFDVKD. This CDR3 is 16 amino acids long. CDR3 region: CATSDTRRQGTDTQYF. The CDR3 bases are TGTGCCACCAGTGATACCCGTAGACAGGGAACAGATACGCAGTATTTT.

This sequence joins TRBV19 and TRBJ2-7; 10 bases align to TRBD2. Unmatched junction bases numbered 7, after V lost 6 bases and J lost 2 bases. This CDR3 is built from 15 residues. The germline V gene encodes CDR1 LNHDA and CDR2 SQIVND (reference sequence). The CDR3 loop reads CASRKRLAGPYEQYF. CDR3 coding DNA: TGTGCCAGTAGAAAACGACTAGCGGGCCCCTACGAGCAGTACTTC.

The chain carries TRBV19 and TRBJ2-3; 7 bases map to TRBD1. The V gene end was trimmed by 2 bases and the J gene end by 8 bases; junction bases not matched to a gene: 7. This CDR3 region has 14 residues. Germline V gene lookup returns CDR1 LNHDA and CDR2 SQIVND (reference sequence). The chain's CDR3 is CASSIRGPRGTQYF. CDR3 bases: TGTGCCAGTAGTATAAGGGGGCCGAGGGGTACGCAGTATTTT. The full variable domain, with the rest looked up from reference TRBV19 and TRBJ2-3, is DGGITQSPKYLFRKEGQNVTLSCEQNLNHDAMYWYRQDPGQGLRLIYYSQIVNDFQKGDIAEGYSVSREKKESFPLTVTSAQKNPTAFYLCASSIRGPRGTQYFGPGTRLTVL.

The CDR3 DNA follows: TGTGCCAGCAGCTCCGTCAGGGGGCGCAGCAATCAGCCCCAGCATTTT. Amino acids: CASSSVRGRSNQPQHF. This rearrangement joins TRBV11-2 to TRBJ1-5; 8 bases are a match to TRBD1. The J segment lost 1 base and the V segment lost 4 bases, leaving 6 bases of the junction unmatched. The CDR3 extends over 16 amino acids. Germline values: CDR1 SGHAT, CDR2 FQNNGV.

The chain is built from TRBV29-1 and TRBJ2-3; 7 bases are shared with TRBD1. Germline V CDR1 and CDR2: SQVTM, ANQGSEA. V lost 5 bases and J lost 2; bases outside the gene matches: 4. The CDR3 sequence is 13 residues long. DNA for the CDR3: TGCAGCGTTCCAGGGGGACCCACAGATACGCAGTATTTT. It yields the protein CSVPGGPTDTQYF.

V is TRBV10-3 and J is TRBJ1-5, with TRBD1 matching 7 bases. Trimming removed 3 bases from V and 8 bases from J; junction bases left unmatched: 7. CDR1 is ENHRY, CDR2 SYGVKD, per germline. This CDR3 has 14 residues. The CDR3 spells CAISDWQGVKPQHF. Here the CDR3 DNA reads TGTGCCATCAGTGACTGGCAGGGGGTGAAGCCCCAGCATTTT.